Presented here are 30 T cell receptor beta chains from one specimen sequenced in a study of vaccination and CD4 T cells after COVID-19 (dated 2022 in TCRdb). The library was prepared using PCR. The sample was run on an Illumina iSeq 100. At the Johns Hopkins FTIC core, DNA from the cultured CD4+ T cells underwent TCR sequencing with the Oncomine TCR Beta short-read assay. Clones were called with MiXCR by TCRdb after fastp trimmed the public reads at Q25, and only in-frame beta chains were retained. Here each entry gathers all rows of one CDR3 protein and keeps the most common genes and DNA. The sample includes under 10,000 distinct CDR3 sequences, with under 60% observed a single time. The ten largest account for 12% of the sample. The treatment or condition label here, explained by the study, means: roughly 11-day PBMC culture with coronavirus spike peptide pools or control peptides (ViraFEST assay). CD4+ T cells from unexposed donors were collected before the COVID-19 pandemic (2011-2018).

Their specific antigens are unknown. The sequenced sample was CD4+ T cells from blood, cultured in vitro. The receptors originated from a human donor in good health.

This rearrangement joins TRBV20-1 to TRBJ2-7; D assignment may be TRBD1 or TRBD2 (5 bases each). CDR1 and CDR2 (germline): DFQATT, SNEGSKA (reference sequence). V was trimmed by 6 bases and J by 5 bases, leaving 23 bases between them. The CDR3 is 15 residues long. The DNA for the CDR3 is TGCAGTGCCAGGCCCCGCAGAGGGCAGGGAGACGAGCAGTACTTC. Translating gives CSARPRRGQGDEQYF.

In this sample, this clonotype turned up a few times. This chain uses TRBV19 with TRBJ1-5; D not certain. With 2 bases removed from V and 4 bases from J, the gap between germline ends came to 9 bases. Germline V gene sequence: CDR1 LNHDA, CDR2 SQIVND (reference sequence). CDR3 length: 14 residues. CDR3 sequence reads: CASSIKVDNQPQHF. CDR3 bases: TGTGCCAGTAGTATAAAGGTGGATAATCAGCCCCAGCATTTT.

This sequence joins TRBV7-8 and TRBJ2-1; D is unclear. Trimming took 1 base from V and 4 from J, leaving 14 bases between them. Germline V gene lookup returns CDR1 SGHVS and CDR2 FQNEAQ. The CDR3 consists of 16 residues. CDR3 nucleotide sequence: TGTGCCAGCAGCTTAGTTCCCCAGACCGGATACAATGAGCAGTTCTTC. Its translation is CASSLVPQTGYNEQFF.

The chain carries TRBV2 and TRBJ1-2, with 9 bases lining up with TRBD1. This CDR3 region has 15 residues. V shed 7 bases, J shed 7 bases, and the junction held 13 bases outside the gene matches. Germline CDR1 SNHLY, CDR2 FYNNEI. This chain's CDR3 is CASTAGTGTYGGYTF. The CDR3 coding sequence is TGTGCCAGCACTGCCGGGACAGGGACCTATGGTGGCTACACCTTC.

This chain uses TRBV20-1 with TRBJ1-2; D not resolved. Germline assignment: CDR1 DFQATT and CDR2 SNEGSKA (reference sequence). Trimming removed 2 bases at V and 5 bases at J, with 12 bases between. This CDR3 region has 13 residues. CDR3: CSARNTDRYGYTF. The CDR3 DNA sequence: TGCAGTGCTAGAAATACCGATCGTTATGGCTACACCTTC.

This clonotype turned up a few times. This chain links TRBV20-1 with TRBJ1-1, with D uncertain. The germline CDR1 and CDR2 sequences are DFQATT and SNEGSKA (reference sequence). The ends were cut back, 5 bases at V and 1 base at J, with 8 bases in the middle. This CDR3 comprises 12 residues. The CDR3 is CSAFRENTEAFF. DNA for the CDR3: TGCAGTGCTTTCAGAGAGAACACTGAAGCTTTCTTT.

The chain carries TRBV5-4 and TRBJ1-1; weak D call: TRBD1 (6 bases). Germline loops: CDR1 SGHNT, CDR2 YYREEE (reference sequence). Trimming removed 4 bases from V and 3 bases from J, with 16 bases in between. CDR3 length equals 15 residues. The DNA for the CDR3 is TGTGCCAGCAGCAAGCCGACAGGAGAGCACACTGAAGCTTTCTTT. It encodes CASSKPTGEHTEAFF. The full variable domain, completed using reference TRBV5-4 and TRBJ1-1, is ETGVTQSPTHLIKTRGQQVTLRCSSQSGHNTVSWYQQALGQGPQFIFQYYREEENGRGNFPPRFSGLQFPNYSSELNVNALELDDSALYLCASSKPTGEHTEAFFGQGTRLTVV.

The chain joins TRBV15 to TRBJ1-1; D not resolved. The length of the CDR3 is 13 residues. V was cut by 0 bases and J by 7 bases, with 9 bases left in between. Germline CDR1 LNHNV, CDR2 YYDKDF (reference sequence). CDR3: CATSRDGVGEAFF. The CDR3 DNA follows: TGTGCCACCAGCAGAGATGGGGTGGGTGAAGCTTTCTTT. The full variable domain, with the rest looked up from reference TRBV15 and TRBJ1-1, is DAMVIQNPRYQVTQFGKPVTLSCSQTLNHNVMYWYQQKSSQAPKLLFHYYDKDFNNEADTPDNFQSRRPNTSFCFLDIRSPGLGDTAMYLCATSRDGVGEAFFGQGTRLTVV.

The genes are TRBV19 and TRBJ2-5; 7 bases line up with TRBD2. This CDR3 spans 14 amino acids. Looked up from germline, CDR1 is LNHDA and CDR2 is SQIVND (reference sequence). V was clipped by 7 bases and J by 5 bases; unmatched bases: 10. The CDR3 loop is CASNPGLTPETQYF. For the CDR3, the DNA is TGTGCCAGTAATCCGGGACTAACCCCGGAGACCCAGTACTTC.

V is TRBV7-2 and J is TRBJ2-7; 9 bases fit TRBD1. V was clipped by 6 bases and J by 3 bases; unmatched bases: 12. The CDR3 totals 16 residues. CDR1 and CDR2 from the germline V gene are SGHTA and FQGNSA. The CDR3 nucleotides are TGTGCCAGCAGTCCGAAACCGGGACAGGGTATCTACGAGCAGTACTTC. It codes for CASSPKPGQGIYEQYF.

The rearrangement uses TRBV7-9 and TRBJ2-3; possibly TRBD2 for D (6 bases). Germline values: CDR1 SEHNR, CDR2 FQNEAQ (reference sequence). The CDR3 is 16 amino acids. V was pared by 3 bases and J by 0 bases, with 13 bases between. The CDR3 reads CASSFGGGSSTDTQYF. In DNA, the CDR3 is TGTGCCAGCAGCTTCGGGGGTGGGTCTAGCACAGATACGCAGTATTTT.

The chain is built from TRBV6-1 and TRBJ1-1; perhaps TRBD1 as D (5 bases). V was clipped by 1 base and J by 1 base, with 7 bases between them. CDR3 size: 14 residues. The V gene's germline CDR1 is MNHNS and CDR2 SASEGT. The CDR3 DNA reads as TGTGCCAGCAGTGAAGGGGGGGGGAACACTGAAGCTTTCTTT. This translates into CASSEGGGNTEAFF.

The chain has TRBV6-5 and TRBJ1-5; D may be TRBD1 (6 bases). V was shortened by 3 bases and J by 5 bases, with 11 bases between the two germline ends. The CDR3 totals 14 residues. CDR1 MNHEY and CDR2 SVGAGI come from the germline V gene. CDR3 coding DNA: TGTGCCAGCAGTTATGGGGGGCAGGATCAGCCCCAGCATTTT. Residues: CASSYGGQDQPQHF.

The rearrangement links TRBV19 to TRBJ1-5, with D perhaps matching TRBD1 (6 bases). The germline V gene encodes CDR1 LNHDA and CDR2 SQIVND (reference sequence). The V end lost 6 bases, the J end lost 6 bases, and 15 bases lay between the germline ends. This CDR3 contains 14 residues. In nucleotides, the CDR3 is TGTGCCAGTAGGGTAGGGGGAGGGACTCAGCCCCAGCATTTT. It specifies CASRVGGGTQPQHF.

V usage is TRBV5-1 and J usage is TRBJ1-1; D gene ambiguous. Germline assignment: CDR1 SGHRS and CDR2 YFSETQ. CDR3 length equals 14 residues. V lost 2 bases, J lost 1 base, and 9 bases lay in between. CDR3 amino acids: CASSFGPGNTEAFF. For the CDR3, the DNA is TGCGCCAGCAGCTTCGGACCGGGGAACACTGAAGCTTTCTTT.

The genes are TRBV5-6 and TRBJ2-7; 8 nucleotides align to TRBD1. CDR1 is SGHDT and CDR2 is YYEEEE in the germline V gene. With 3 bases clipped from V and 5 bases from J, the junction kept 13 bases outside the gene matches. The CDR3 runs 16 residues. The CDR3 sequence is CASSWRTGLGGDEQYF. As DNA, the CDR3 is TGTGCCAGCAGCTGGAGGACAGGGCTGGGGGGTGACGAGCAGTACTTC.

This clonotype appeared a single time. This chain links TRBV10-2 with TRBJ2-7; TRBD1 agrees at 9 bases. Germline V gives CDR1 WSHSY, CDR2 SAAADI. This CDR3 has 17 residues. J was trimmed by 5 bases and V by 3 bases; bases with no gene match: 14. Here the CDR3 DNA reads TGCGCCAGCAGTGACCGGATTCCGGACAGGGGTTTCCACGAGCAGTACTTC. Its translation: CASSDRIPDRGFHEQYF.

The rearrangement uses TRBV3-1 and TRBJ1-3; the D is unclear. V lost 0 bases to trimming and J lost 8 bases, with 8 bases between them. The CDR3 has 13 amino acids. Germline values: CDR1 LGHDT, CDR2 YNNKEL (reference sequence). The CDR3 nucleotides are TGTGCCAGCAGCCAAGAGCTACAGTACACCATATATTTT. This translates into CASSQELQYTIYF.

The V call is TRBV19, the J call TRBJ1-2; 7 bases line up with TRBD1. The germline gives CDR1 LNHDA, CDR2 SQIVND (reference sequence). There are 13 residues in the CDR3. Trimming took 3 bases from V and 4 from J; bases not matched to a gene: 2. CDR3 coding DNA: TGTGCCAGTAGTATCGACAGGGCCTATGGCTACACCTTC. Its translation is CASSIDRAYGYTF.

This clonotype was recorded a few times. This chain connects TRBV20-1 to TRBJ1-6; 10 positions match TRBD1. The CDR3 extends over 14 amino acids. CDR1 is DFQATT, CDR2 SNEGSKA, per germline (reference sequence). V was clipped by 4 bases and J by 10 bases; unmatched bases: 7. As DNA, the CDR3 is TGCAGTGCTAAAAAGACAGGGGGCTACTCACCCCTCCACTTT. This encodes CSAKKTGGYSPLHF.

This clonotype turned up a few times. This chain links TRBV12-3 or TRBV12-4 with TRBJ1-2; D not certain. The CDR3 is 12 amino acids. Trimming left V 3 bases short and J 4 bases short, with 6 bases between. CDR3 DNA sequence: TGTGCCAGCAGTTTGTCCCTCTATGGCTACACCTTC. It is translated as CASSLSLYGYTF.

This clonotype was counted between two and nine times. This rearrangement joins TRBV24-1 to TRBJ1-2; the match to TRBD1 covers 7 bases. This CDR3 is built from 16 residues. V shed 2 bases, J shed 0 bases, and the junction held 5 bases outside the gene matches. Per the germline V gene, CDR1 is KGHDR and CDR2 is SFDVKD. The CDR3 here is CATSDSGGQPNYGYTF. In nucleotides, the CDR3 is TGTGCCACCAGTGATTCTGGGGGACAGCCTAACTATGGCTACACCTTC.

This clonotype was seen a few times. This chain uses TRBV20-1 with TRBJ1-2; D gene uncertain. The V gene's germline CDR1 is DFQATT and CDR2 SNEGSKA (reference sequence). The CDR3 has 11 amino acids. V lost 2 bases and J 4 bases, leaving 5 bases between the germline ends. The CDR3 sequence: CSARFIYGYTF. Here the CDR3 DNA reads TGCAGTGCTAGATTTATCTATGGCTACACCTTC.

The gene calls are TRBV28 and TRBJ1-5; 7 bases match TRBD1. Losses at the gene ends were 8 bases for V and 0 bases for J; bases not matched to a gene: 7. The CDR3 is made up of 15 amino acids. Germline-derived CDR1 and CDR2 are MDHEN and SYDVKM. The CDR3 reads CASLTGAGSNQPQHF. As DNA, the CDR3 is TGTGCCAGCCTAACAGGGGCGGGTAGCAATCAGCCCCAGCATTTT.

This rearrangement joins TRBV7-8 to TRBJ1-1; D might be TRBD1 (6 bases). The CDR3 contains 14 residues. The V end lost 1 base, the J end lost 3 bases, and 9 bases lay between the germline ends. CDR1 SGHVS and CDR2 FQNEAQ come from the germline V gene. The CDR3 sequence: CASSLERTDTEAFF. CDR3 in DNA: TGTGCCAGCAGCTTAGAGAGGACAGACACTGAAGCTTTCTTT.

This chain uses TRBV30 with TRBJ2-7, with 11 positions matching TRBD2. The CDR3 length is 16 residues. Germline trimming cut 0 bases from V and 6 bases from J; bases unmatched to any gene: 10. Germline CDR1 reads GTSNPN; CDR2 reads SVGIG (reference sequence). The CDR3 DNA reads as TGTGCCTGGAGTGTTTTTAGCGGGAGGGCCCAGGCCGAGCAGTACTTC. Translating gives CAWSVFSGRAQAEQYF.

The chain employs TRBV27 and TRBJ1-5; the D is unclear. V gave up 6 bases and J gave up 6 bases, with 12 bases separating them. Germline values: CDR1 MNHEY, CDR2 SMNVEV (reference sequence). CDR3 length equals 13 residues. The CDR3 nucleotides read TGTGCCAGCAGAGATGGGGTAGGTCAGCCCCAGCATTTT. The encoded protein is CASRDGVGQPQHF.

This clonotype has a handful of counts. V and J are TRBV12-3 or TRBV12-4 and TRBJ2-7, with D tentatively TRBD2 (7 bases). The CDR3 contains 15 residues. Trimming cost V 2 bases and J 2 bases, with 13 bases left between them. This CDR3 reads CASSLSGGTPYEQYF. The CDR3 nucleotides read TGTGCCAGCAGTTTATCGGGGGGCACGCCCTACGAGCAGTACTTC.

This clonotype was seen a few times. The rearrangement uses TRBV11-3 and TRBJ1-1; perhaps TRBD1 as D (5 bases). Trimming took off 1 base at V and 4 bases at J, with 10 bases between the two ends. The CDR3 is made up of 14 amino acids. Germline V gene lookup returns CDR1 SGHNT and CDR2 YENEEA. In DNA, the CDR3 is TGTGCCAGCAGCTTAGGCAGGGAGGCCACTGAAGCTTTCTTT. Residues: CASSLGREATEAFF.

This sequence joins TRBV6-2 or TRBV6-3 and TRBJ2-3; D is ambiguous. CDR3 length: 16 amino acids. Germline V CDR1 and CDR2: MNHEY, SVGEGT. V was cut by 2 bases and J by 1 base, with 13 bases left in between. In nucleotides, the CDR3 is TGTGCCAGCAGTTACCTGGGGAAGACTGGCACAGATACGCAGTATTTT. It codes for CASSYLGKTGTDTQYF.